The clone carrying this T cell receptor (beta chain) appeared a few times. Its antigen is still unknown. A 5'RACE reaction primed in the constant segment made cDNA libraries of TCR alpha and TCR beta, and these carried sample barcodes and UMIs. MiXCR was run by TCRdb on the 5' RACE reads, yielding one entry per CDR3 protein. The sample lists roughly 310,000 distinct CDR3 sequences; about a sixth were seen once. This CDR3 has 15 residues. Germline V gene sequence: CDR1 SGHTA, CDR2 FQGNSA. V lost 5 bases and J lost 1, with 14 bases in between. This sample is drawn from a study of T-cell memory formation after mild COVID-19. The study's findings and limits: That cross-reactive memory joined was suggested by some responding clones appearing in pre-infection memory. Contracting CD4+ clones sat mainly in CM and EM; CD8+ in EMRA.

Sequenced: PBMCs or a T cell subset sorted from them (not recorded which). This clonotype was sampled from a man aged 18-30 years who had mild COVID-19 (a few samples of this study predate the infection). Cell type and time point are not known. V is TRBV7-2 and J is TRBJ1-1; maybe TRBD1 (5 bases). CDR3 sequence (DNA): TGTGCCAGCAGCCTGGGGCAGGTCGGGAACACTGAAGCTTTCTTT. This translates into CASSLGQVGNTEAFF.